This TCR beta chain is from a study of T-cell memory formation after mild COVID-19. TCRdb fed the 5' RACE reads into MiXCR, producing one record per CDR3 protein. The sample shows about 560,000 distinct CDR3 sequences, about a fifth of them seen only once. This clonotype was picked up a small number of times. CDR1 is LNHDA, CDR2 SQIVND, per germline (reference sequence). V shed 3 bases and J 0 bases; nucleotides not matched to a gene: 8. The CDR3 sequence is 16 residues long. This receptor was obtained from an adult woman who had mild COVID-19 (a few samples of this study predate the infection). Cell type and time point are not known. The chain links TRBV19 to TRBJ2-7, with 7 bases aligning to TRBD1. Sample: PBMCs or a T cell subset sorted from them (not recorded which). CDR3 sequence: CASSIAHGTASYEQYF. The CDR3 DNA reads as TGTGCCAGTAGTATCGCCCACGGGACAGCCTCCTACGAGCAGTACTTC.